These 14 T cell receptor beta chains came from one sample sequenced in a study of T cell repertoires in cytomegalovirus infection. TCRdb recomputed calls from the reads with MiXCR, one row per CDR3 protein. The top ten hold 20% to 30% of the sample, which has more than 500,000 distinct CDR3 sequences, more than 15% seen once. The source material was CD8+ T cells from PBMCs. All receptors come from a human donor in good health (CMV status not recorded). Some clones in this sample may be carry-over from other donors' samples.

Concerning this clonotype: A much larger clone lies one base from this, so it may be a read error. The J gene is TRBJ2-1, the V gene TRBV4-1, with D perhaps matching TRBD2 (8 bases). Germline V gene lookup returns CDR1 MGHRA and CDR2 YSYEKL. The CDR3 contains 19 residues. In DNA form, the CDR3 reads TGCGCCAGCAGCCAAGGAGGGGGCACGGGAGGGAGATCCTACAATGAGCAGTTATTC. Its protein product is CASSQGGGTGGRSYNEQLF.

Worth noting for this clonotype: A much larger clonotype is one base distant, so this may be a read error. The rearrangement uses TRBV6-5 and TRBJ2-2, with TRBD2 identical over 7 bases. CDR1 MNHEY and CDR2 SVGAGI come from the germline V gene. CDR3 length: 15 amino acids. The CDR3 DNA reads as TGTGCCAGCACCGGGGGGTCATCGAACACCGGGGAGCTGGTTTTT. Protein sequence: CASTGGSSNTGELVF.

The chain employs TRBV7-9 and TRBJ2-1; 9 bases line up with TRBD2. CDR1 SEHNR and CDR2 FQNEAQ come from the germline V gene (reference sequence). The CDR3 extends over 15 amino acids. With V trimmed by 0 bases and J by 7 bases, 4 bases remained unmatched. CDR3 region: CASSLATGLANEQFF. The CDR3 DNA follows: TGTGCCAGCAGCTTAGCGACGGGACTAGCAAATGAGCAGTTCTTC.

This clonotype showed up many times. This chain connects TRBV6-1 to TRBJ1-4; a weak D match, TRBD1 (5 bases). The CDR3 loop spans 14 amino acids. Germline assignment: CDR1 MNHNS and CDR2 SASEGT. V was pared by 7 bases and J by 4 bases, with 13 bases between. The CDR3 DNA reads as TGTGCCAGCAAGGAGACAGCCTTTAATGAAAAACTGTTTTTT. Translated: CASKETAFNEKLFF.

In its sample, this clonotype was seen many times. V gene TRBV7-6 combines with J gene TRBJ1-1, with D maybe TRBD1 (5 bases). The length of the CDR3 is 14 residues. In germline, CDR1 is SGHVS, CDR2 FNYEAQ. The V gene lost 5 bases and the J gene lost 5 bases, with 15 bases spanning the gap. CDR3 region: CASSPGAVDTEAFF. In DNA, the CDR3 is TGTGCCAGCAGCCCCGGGGCAGTAGATACTGAAGCTTTCTTT.

The rearrangement uses TRBV5-6 and TRBJ1-2; D unclear. V dropped 7 bases and J dropped 4 bases, with 8 bases sitting between them. The CDR3 runs 11 residues. From germline, CDR1 is SGHDT and CDR2 YYEEEE. The CDR3 sequence: CASAAAYGYTF. Here the CDR3 DNA reads TGTGCCAGCGCCGCGGCCTATGGCTACACCTTC.

J is TRBJ2-5 and V is TRBV5-4; maybe TRBD2 (6 bases). The germline CDR1 and CDR2 sequences are SGHNT and YYREEE (reference sequence). The CDR3 loop spans 14 amino acids. V lost 3 bases and J 1 base, leaving 10 bases between the germline ends. CDR3 in amino acids: CASSYRDFQETQYF. The CDR3 DNA is TGTGCCAGCAGCTACCGGGACTTCCAAGAGACCCAGTACTTC.

This clonotype was counted many times. CDR3: CASSVDTNEQFF. The CDR3 DNA reads as TGTGCCAGCAGCGTAGACACAAATGAGCAGTTCTTC. The chain combines TRBV7-3 with TRBJ2-1; no clear D gene. V lost 5 bases, J lost 7 bases, and 9 bases lay in between. The CDR3 runs to 12 residues. In germline, CDR1 is SGHTA, CDR2 FQGTGA.

The gene calls are TRBV7-4 and TRBJ1-1; D unresolved. The CDR3 extends over 14 amino acids. Trimming stripped 1 base from V and 6 bases from J, with 12 bases between. The germline CDR1 and CDR2 sequences are SGHVT and SQSDAQ. CDR3 region: CASSLDGWRAEAFF. The CDR3 region has the DNA TGTGCCAGCAGCTTAGACGGTTGGCGAGCTGAAGCTTTCTTT.

This clonotype was seen only a few times. The chain uses TRBV5-1 and TRBJ1-6; perhaps TRBD1 as D (5 bases). Per germline, CDR1 SGHRS and CDR2 YFSETQ. There are 14 residues in the CDR3. V was pared by 5 bases and J by 9 bases, with 15 bases between. CDR3 residues: CASRPGTDVSPLHF. The CDR3 DNA reads as TGCGCCAGCAGGCCCGGGACGGATGTTTCACCCCTCCACTTT.

This clonotype occurred many times. The genes are TRBV27 and TRBJ2-7; D is perhaps TRBD1 or TRBD2 (5 bases each). Germline CDR1 and CDR2: MNHEY and SMNVEV (reference sequence). The CDR3 loop spans 15 amino acids. V was clipped by 1 base and J by 3 bases, with 13 bases between them. The CDR3 DNA reads as TGTGCCAGCAGTTTATTCGGGGCAGCTGGCTACGAGCAGTACTTC. Translating it yields CASSLFGAAGYEQYF.

This clonotype showed up many times. V gene TRBV28 combines with J gene TRBJ2-3; D possibly matches TRBD1 or TRBD2 (5 bases each). Per the germline V gene, CDR1 is MDHEN and CDR2 is SYDVKM. This CDR3 is built from 15 residues. Trimming removed 3 bases at V and 2 bases at J, with 12 bases between. CDR3 sequence reads: CASSLWGTFTDTQYF. Here the CDR3 DNA reads TGTGCCAGCAGTTTGTGGGGGACCTTCACAGATACGCAGTATTTT.

With respect to this clonotype: This CDR3 fails to terminate in the conserved phenylalanine or tryptophan, so it likely reflects a read error. In DNA form, the CDR3 reads TGCAGTGCTAGAGATCGGGAGTCAGGGGGAGACGAGCAGTACTTA. Amino acids: CSARDRESGGDEQYL. The rearrangement joins TRBV20-1 to TRBJ2-7, with D possibly being TRBD1 (7 bases). The CDR3 loop spans 15 amino acids. Trimming removed 0 bases at V and 5 bases at J, with 17 bases between. Germline CDR1 and CDR2: DFQATT and SNEGSKA (reference sequence).

This clonotype was observed a few times. The V gene is TRBV20-1, the J gene TRBJ2-1; weak D call: TRBD1 (6 bases). CDR3 size: 12 residues. Trimming cost V 0 bases and J 8 bases, with 8 bases left between them. CDR1 and CDR2 (germline): DFQATT, SNEGSKA (reference sequence). CDR3 loop: CSARDRGYEQFF. The CDR3 region has the DNA TGCAGTGCTAGAGACAGGGGCTATGAGCAGTTCTTC.